This TCR beta chain was obtained from a study of blood T cells in healthy people across ages. Study-level findings and limits: One million T cells yielded diversity estimates that were considered underestimates.

The use of a sample-barcoded 5' primer and a J-beta primer mix characterized a second PCR of roughly 7 to 11 cycles. All cDNA molecules were each tagged by a template-switch adaptor with 12 random nucleotides. All samples gave at least 2.5 million CDR3-containing paired-end reads. TCRdb independently ran MiXCR on the 5' RACE reads; one entry per CDR3 protein. This table holds around 780,000 distinct CDR3 sequences, around 50% found once. Each sample had at least 6.5 million PBMCs isolated. The CDR3 totals 15 residues. Germline V gene data show CDR1 as KGHDR and CDR2 as SFDVKD. Remarks on this clonotype: Its antigen remains unidentified. The junction shows a germline mismatch at one end, possibly a read error.

The rearrangement uses TRBV24-1 and TRBJ2-7; a possible D gene is TRBD2 (5 bases). The sequencing input was blood. The clonotype originates from a middle-aged man in good health. The CDR3 DNA follows: TGTGCCACCAGTTCCCCCCGGGGTGGATCCTCCGAGCAGTACTTC. This encodes CATSSPRGGSSEQYF.